Sequencing of this T cell receptor (beta chain) was carried out in a study of long-term antiretroviral therapy in people with HIV. CDR3 length: 13 residues. CDR1 and CDR2 (germline): SNHLY, FYNNEI. V gave up 4 bases and J gave up 7 bases; unmatched junction bases: 6. Researchers report immunoSEQ v3.0 was run at survey level. Only in-frame clones appear in the TCRdb table, and some are missing; sequencing was by immunoSEQ multiplex PCR. The repertoire holds 28,000 or so clones, 85% to 95% seen once, with over 9% in the top ten. This receptor was taken from a middle-aged man with HIV. The sample in question was unsorted PBMCs, obtained 6.2 years after starting antiretroviral therapy. The chain couples TRBV2 to TRBJ2-7, with 8 bases matching TRBD1. The chain's CDR3 is CASSGQGAGEQYF. The CDR3, as DNA: TGTGCCAGCAGTGGGCAGGGGGCTGGTGAGCAGTACTTC.